This TCR beta chain was recovered during a study of T cell changes during pregnancy in multiple sclerosis. Generated by immunoSEQ multiplex PCR, the TCRdb table keeps only in-frame clones and is missing some. The sample holds tens of thousands of clones, roughly 93% seen once. In this sample, this clone turned up once. The germline V gene has CDR1 SGHVS and CDR2 FNYEAQ. The CDR3 is 14 amino acids. V lost 3 bases, J lost 2 bases, and 4 bases stayed unmatched. The chain couples TRBV7-6 to TRBJ2-7, with 7 positions matching TRBD1. The sample consisted of peripheral blood, taken in the third trimester of pregnancy. This receptor was taken from a female donor with multiple sclerosis, enrolled in a pregnancy study. The CDR3 loop is CASSFGQATYEQYF. CDR3 DNA sequence: TGTGCCAGCAGCTTTGGACAGGCGACCTACGAGCAGTACTTC.